The 21 T cell receptor beta chains reported below all come from one sample, sequenced in a study of OX40 agonist ivuxolimab in advanced cancers. Clones were read by immunoSEQ multiplex PCR, and TCRdb kept only the in-frame ones, dropping some. In the table there are over 5,000 clones, about two thirds of which are singletons. The sequencing here drew on CD4+ or CD8+ T cells sorted from blood, taken in a trial of the OX40 agonist ivuxolimab. The receptors stem from an adult with an advanced solid tumor such as melanoma, head and neck, liver or kidney cancer.

V and J are TRBV5-4 and TRBJ1-3; D uncertain. Trimming removed 4 bases from V and 3 bases from J, with 11 bases in between. This CDR3 is 14 amino acids long. Per germline, CDR1 SGHNT and CDR2 YYREEE (reference sequence). The CDR3 region is CASSVSFNGNTIYF. Here the CDR3 DNA reads TGTGCCAGCAGCGTCTCCTTTAATGGAAACACCATATATTTT.

CDR3 protein: CASSLRTSETTSDEQFF. For the CDR3, the DNA is TGTGCCAGCAGCTTAAGGACAAGCGAAACGACTAGCGATGAGCAGTTCTTC. V is TRBV13 and J is TRBJ2-1; 8 bases line up with TRBD2. Germline V lookup: CDR1 PRHDT, CDR2 FYEKMQ (reference sequence). CDR3 length: 17 amino acids. The trim removed 2 bases at V and 8 bases at J, leaving 14 bases unmatched.

V gene TRBV28 combines with J gene TRBJ2-2, with D possibly matching TRBD2 (5 bases). Germline V lookup: CDR1 MDHEN, CDR2 SYDVKM. V was trimmed by 4 bases and J by 5 bases, leaving 26 bases between them. The CDR3 length is 19 residues. The CDR3 sequence: CASSSDPRRATLGTGELFF. The CDR3, as DNA: TGTGCCAGCAGTTCCGATCCGAGGCGGGCGACCCTTGGAACCGGGGAGCTGTTTTTT.

The chain uses TRBV19 and TRBJ2-5, with D unresolved. The germline V gene has CDR1 LNHDA and CDR2 SQIVND (reference sequence). V lost 1 base, J lost 5 bases, and 11 bases lay in between. The CDR3 runs to 14 residues. CDR3 in amino acids: CASSIVPVGETQYF. The CDR3 nucleotides are TGTGCCAGTAGTATAGTCCCAGTGGGGGAGACCCAGTACTTC.

This clone was seen more than once but under ten times. The gene calls are TRBV2 and TRBJ1-5, with 7 nucleotides matching TRBD1. The V and J ends lost 5 bases and 1 base, in that order; junction bases with no gene match: 5. CDR1 and CDR2 from the germline V gene are SNHLY and FYNNEI. The CDR3 is 15 residues long. Here the CDR3 DNA reads TGTGCCAGCAGTCAGACAGGGATGAGCAATCAGCCCCAGCATTTT. Protein product: CASSQTGMSNQPQHF.

The chain is built from TRBV2 and TRBJ2-7, with a possible D match to TRBD1 (6 bases). V was shortened by 6 bases and J by 6 bases, with 12 bases between the two germline ends. The V gene's germline CDR1 is SNHLY and CDR2 FYNNEI. There are 12 residues in the CDR3. CDR3 region: CASRQGFGEQYF. CDR3 in DNA: TGTGCCAGCAGACAGGGTTTTGGCGAGCAGTACTTC.

This rearrangement joins TRBV9 to TRBJ2-7; D is tentatively TRBD1 or TRBD2 (5 bases each). V gave up 0 bases and J gave up 6 bases, with 16 bases separating them. Germline assignment: CDR1 SGDLS and CDR2 YYNGEE. The CDR3 has 15 amino acids. The CDR3 DNA sequence: TGTGCCAGCAGCGTAGAGGGGTCTACTAGAGCCGAGCAGTACTTC. Protein product: CASSVEGSTRAEQYF.

This chain uses TRBV7-2 with TRBJ2-7; 7 positions agree with TRBD2. The ends lost 5 bases at V and 6 bases at J; junction bases unmatched: 7. The CDR3 runs 13 residues. The germline V gene encodes CDR1 SGHTA and CDR2 FQGNSA. The CDR3 nucleotides are TGTGCCAGCAGCCTAGGACTAGACGTCGAGCAGTACTTC. It specifies CASSLGLDVEQYF.

The gene calls are TRBV4-2 and TRBJ2-7; possible D gene TRBD2, 6 bases. This CDR3 is built from 15 residues. The germline V gene has CDR1 LGHNA and CDR2 YNFKEQ. Deletions cut 5 bases from V and 1 base from J, with 15 bases between. The CDR3 bases are TGTGCCAGCAGCGAGGGACTTTCAAGATCCTACGAGCAGTACTTC. Translating it yields CASSEGLSRSYEQYF.

The chain employs TRBV29-1 and TRBJ2-1; D not resolved. Trimming pared 0 bases from V and 3 bases from J, leaving 9 bases between. The germline CDR1 and CDR2 sequences are SQVTM and ANQGSEA. The CDR3 is 14 amino acids. CDR3 loop: CSVEDEADYNEQFF. As DNA, the CDR3 is TGCAGCGTTGAAGATGAGGCAGACTACAATGAGCAGTTCTTC.

The chain is built from TRBV7-9 and TRBJ2-7, with D maybe TRBD2 (6 bases). V lost 4 bases and J 2 bases, leaving 15 bases between the germline ends. Germline loops: CDR1 SEHNR, CDR2 FQNEAQ (reference sequence). The CDR3 length is 15 residues. CDR3 coding DNA: TGTGCCAGCAGCTCTCGGGACTCTTCTCCCTACGAGCAGTACTTC. It is translated as CASSSRDSSPYEQYF. Variable domain in full (rest from reference TRBV7-9 and TRBJ2-7): DTGVSQNPRHKITKRGQNVTFRCDPISEHNRLYWYRQTLGQGPEFLTYFQNEAQLEKSRLLSDRFSAERPKGSFSTLEIQRTEQGDSAMYLCASSSRDSSPYEQYFGPGTRLTVT.

Notes on this clone: The sample carries other DNA sequences with the same CDR3. The chain joins TRBV29-1 to TRBJ1-1; D unresolved. Germline V CDR1 and CDR2: SQVTM, ANQGSEA. V lost 1 base and J 1 base, leaving 4 bases between the germline ends. The CDR3 is 12 amino acids. The CDR3 loop reads CSVEGGNTEAFF. DNA of the CDR3: TGCAGCGTTGAAGGAGGGAACACTGAAGCTTTCTTT.

The rearrangement joins TRBV27 to TRBJ2-6; unclear D gene. Germline V gives CDR1 MNHEY, CDR2 SMNVEV (reference sequence). This CDR3 comprises 14 residues. Trimming removed 1 base from V and 4 bases from J, with 5 bases in between. The CDR3 is CASSLLWGANVLTF. The CDR3 DNA reads as TGTGCCAGCAGTTTATTGTGGGGGGCCAACGTCCTGACTTTC.

This clone was picked up many times. V is TRBV27 and J is TRBJ2-7; tentatively, D is TRBD2 (5 bases). The V end lost 6 bases, the J end lost 7 bases, and 10 bases lay between the germline ends. CDR1 is MNHEY, CDR2 SMNVEV, per germline (reference sequence). This CDR3 comprises 11 residues. CDR3 bases: TGTGCCAGCAGCGCGTCGGGGGAGCAGTACTTC. Translated, it gives CASSASGEQYF.

The chain recombines TRBV5-6 with TRBJ2-5; perhaps TRBD2 as D (6 bases). The CDR3 totals 16 residues. V was cut by 1 base and J by 1 base, with 14 bases left in between. Germline CDR1 reads SGHDT; CDR2 reads YYEEEE. CDR3 amino acids: CASSLLRTMAQETQYF. As DNA, the CDR3 is TGTGCCAGCAGCTTGTTACGGACTATGGCCCAAGAGACCCAGTACTTC.

This chain joins TRBV9 and TRBJ2-1, with D maybe TRBD1 (6 bases). Trimming stripped 0 bases from V and 3 bases from J, with 10 bases between. The CDR3 loop spans 15 amino acids. Per the germline V gene, CDR1 is SGDLS and CDR2 is YYNGEE. CDR3 DNA sequence: TGTGCCAGCAGCGTAGAGGGGGAATACTACAATGAGCAGTTCTTC. Its translation: CASSVEGEYYNEQFF. The complete variable domain, with remaining parts taken from reference TRBV9 and TRBJ2-1, reads DSGVTQTPKHLITATGQRVTLRCSPRSGDLSVYWYQQSLDQGLQFLIQYYNGEERAKGNILERFSAQQFPDLHSELNLSSLELGDSALYFCASSVEGEYYNEQFFGPGTRLTVL.

This chain links TRBV4-3 with TRBJ1-6; D uncertain. There are 15 residues in the CDR3. V lost 0 bases and J lost 8, with 11 bases in between. Germline V lookup: CDR1 LGHNA, CDR2 YSLEER. The CDR3 loop reads CASSQELETDSPLHF. The CDR3 DNA reads TGCGCCAGCAGCCAAGAATTAGAGACCGATTCACCCCTCCACTTT.

V gene TRBV6-1 combines with J gene TRBJ1-5, with D uncertain. Germline assignment: CDR1 MNHNS and CDR2 SASEGT. CDR3 length: 15 residues. With 6 bases removed from V and 0 bases from J, the gap between germline ends came to 12 bases. CDR3 DNA sequence: TGTGCCAGCAGGCAGACCTGGGATAGCAATCAGCCCCAGCATTTT. Translated: CASRQTWDSNQPQHF.

V usage is TRBV4-3 and J usage is TRBJ1-6; 8 bases align to TRBD1. With V trimmed by 4 bases and J by 9 bases, 8 bases remained unmatched. CDR1 is LGHNA and CDR2 is YSLEER in the germline V gene. The CDR3 extends over 15 amino acids. The CDR3 sequence is CASSLAGTGTSPLHF. For the CDR3, the DNA is TGCGCCAGCAGCCTGGCCGGGACAGGCACTTCACCCCTCCACTTT.

This chain links TRBV2 with TRBJ2-1, with 11 nucleotides matching TRBD2. The germline CDR1 and CDR2 sequences are SNHLY and FYNNEI. The CDR3 has 15 amino acids. Trimming cost V 7 bases and J 6 bases; bases outside gene matches: 8. The CDR3: CASKVTSGRANEQFF. The CDR3 nucleotides read TGTGCCAGCAAAGTCACTAGCGGGAGAGCCAATGAGCAGTTCTTC.

The chain is built from TRBV2 and TRBJ2-7; 14 nucleotides match TRBD2. Looked up from germline, CDR1 is SNHLY and CDR2 is FYNNEI. The length of the CDR3 is 18 residues. Trimming removed 4 bases from V and 3 bases from J; junction bases left unmatched: 11. The CDR3 DNA follows: TGTGCCAGCAGTGGGACTAGCGGGAGGCCGGGGGGCTTCTACGAGCAGTACTTC. Translated: CASSGTSGRPGGFYEQYF.